This entry lists 7 T cell receptor beta chains sequenced from one sample in a study of CD8 T cells in ankylosing spondylitis. MiXCR, run by TCRdb on the 5' RACE reads, gives a single entry per CDR3 protein. The sample contains about 130,000 distinct CDR3 sequences, around 7.9% of which appear only once. Sequencing input: blood, either unsorted or a sorted T cell fraction (not recorded which). These receptors all stem from a female donor with ankylosing spondylitis or in good health (not recorded which).

This clonotype has just a few counts. This chain joins TRBV30 and TRBJ2-7; a possible D gene is TRBD1 (6 bases). Germline-derived CDR1 and CDR2 are GTSNPN and SVGIG (reference sequence). This CDR3 has 11 residues. The V and J ends lost 8 bases and 3 bases respectively, with 11 bases between them. The DNA for the CDR3 is TGTGCCAGAGCCAGGGGCTACGAGCAGTACTTC. Protein product: CARARGYEQYF.

This clonotype came up many times. The chain employs TRBV28 and TRBJ1-1; D unresolved. Germline CDR1 reads MDHEN; CDR2 reads SYDVKM. The CDR3 loop spans 13 amino acids. The germline V and J ends were trimmed by 5 bases and 11 bases, with 18 bases remaining between them. This CDR3 reads CASSPPWASEAFF. CDR3 bases: TGTGCCAGCAGTCCCCCCTGGGCCTCGGAGGCTTTCTTT.

This clonotype has at least ten counts. The rearrangement links TRBV29-1 to TRBJ1-2; a weak D match, TRBD1 (5 bases). The CDR3 is made up of 14 amino acids. Looked up from germline, CDR1 is SQVTM and CDR2 is ANQGSEA. Deletions cut 0 bases from V and 1 base from J, with 9 bases between. Here the CDR3 DNA reads TGCAGCGTTGAAGACAGGGAGGGTAACTATGGCTACACCTTC. Amino acids: CSVEDREGNYGYTF. Combining the CDR3 with reference TRBV29-1 and TRBJ1-2 gives the whole variable domain SAVISQKPSRDICQRGTSLTIQCQVDSQVTMMFWYRQQPGQSLTLIATANQGSEATYESGFVIDKFPISRPNLTFSTLTVSNMSPEDSSIYLCSVEDREGNYGYTFGSGTRLTVV.

At least ten counts were recorded for this clonotype. This rearrangement joins TRBV6-1 to TRBJ2-7; TRBD1 or TRBD2 may be the D gene (5 bases each). Germline loops: CDR1 MNHNS, CDR2 SASEGT. Trimming pared 8 bases from V and 3 bases from J, leaving 11 bases between. The CDR3 extends over 12 amino acids. CDR3 residues: CASGTDHYEQYF. As DNA, the CDR3 is TGTGCCAGCGGGACGGATCACTACGAGCAGTACTTC.

This clonotype was seen many times. This rearrangement joins TRBV18 to TRBJ1-5, with D maybe TRBD1 (6 bases). The CDR3 runs to 16 residues. The germline V gene has CDR1 KGHSH and CDR2 LQKENI. V gave up 0 bases and J gave up 0 bases, with 9 bases separating them. This chain's CDR3 is CASSPPGTLSNQPQHF. The DNA of the CDR3 is TGTGCCAGCTCACCACCCGGGACACTTAGCAATCAGCCCCAGCATTTT.

The V and J genes are TRBV2 and TRBJ2-3; perhaps TRBD1 as D (6 bases). Trimming left V 10 bases short and J 0 bases short, with 26 bases between. Germline assignment: CDR1 SNHLY and CDR2 FYNNEI. This CDR3 region has 18 residues. The CDR3 reads CAISPGTPLGLSTDTQYF. CDR3 in DNA: TGTGCCATCAGCCCCGGGACACCCCTTGGCCTAAGCACAGATACGCAGTATTTT.

This clonotype was seen at least ten times. The chain carries TRBV21-1 and TRBJ1-1; the table's D call of TRBD1 was not tested on the DNA. TRBV21-1 is a known pseudogene. This CDR3 spans 16 amino acids. As DNA, the CDR3 is TGTGCCAGCAGCAAAGGGGGGGACAGGGTGTTCACTGAAGCTTTCTTT. The encoded protein is CASSKGGDRVFTEAFF.